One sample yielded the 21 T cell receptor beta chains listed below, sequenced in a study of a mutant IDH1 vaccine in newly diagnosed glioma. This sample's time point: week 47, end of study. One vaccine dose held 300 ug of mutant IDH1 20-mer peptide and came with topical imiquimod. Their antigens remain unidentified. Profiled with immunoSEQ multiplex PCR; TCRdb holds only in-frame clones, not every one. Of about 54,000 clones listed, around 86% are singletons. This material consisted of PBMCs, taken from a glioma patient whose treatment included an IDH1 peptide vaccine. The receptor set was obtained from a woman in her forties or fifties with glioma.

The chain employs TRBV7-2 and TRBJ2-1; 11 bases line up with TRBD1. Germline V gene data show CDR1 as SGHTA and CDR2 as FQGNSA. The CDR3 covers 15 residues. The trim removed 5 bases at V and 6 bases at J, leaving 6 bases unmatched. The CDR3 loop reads CASSRPGTGGNEQFF. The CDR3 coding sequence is TGTGCCAGCAGCCGCCCCGGGACAGGGGGCAATGAGCAGTTCTTC.

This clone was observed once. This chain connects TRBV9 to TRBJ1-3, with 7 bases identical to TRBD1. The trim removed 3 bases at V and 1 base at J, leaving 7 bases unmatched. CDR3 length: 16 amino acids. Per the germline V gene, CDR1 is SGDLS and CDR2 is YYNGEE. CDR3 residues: CASSGGGAGSGNTIYF. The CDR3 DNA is TGTGCCAGCAGCGGAGGGGGCGCAGGTTCTGGAAACACCATATATTTT.

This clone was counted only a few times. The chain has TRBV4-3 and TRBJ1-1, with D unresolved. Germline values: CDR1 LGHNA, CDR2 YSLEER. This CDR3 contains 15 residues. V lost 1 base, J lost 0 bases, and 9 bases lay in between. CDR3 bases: TGCGCCAGCAGCCAAGGCCCAACAGTGAACACTGAAGCTTTCTTT. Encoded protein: CASSQGPTVNTEAFF.

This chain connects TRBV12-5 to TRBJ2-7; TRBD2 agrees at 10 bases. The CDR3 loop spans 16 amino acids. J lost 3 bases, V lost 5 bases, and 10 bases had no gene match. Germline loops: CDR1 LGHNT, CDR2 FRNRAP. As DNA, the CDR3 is TGTGCTAGTGGTCAGAGCGGGGGGGCCATTCTCTACGAGCAGTACTTC. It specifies CASGQSGGAILYEQYF. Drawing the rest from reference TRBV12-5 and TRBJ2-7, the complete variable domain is DARVTQTPRHKVTEMGQEVTMRCQPILGHNTVFWYRQTMMQGLELLAYFRNRAPLDDSGMPKDRFSAEMPDATLATLKIQPSEPRDSAVYFCASGQSGGAILYEQYFGPGTRLTVT.

The CDR3 DNA is TGTGCCACCAGCAGACTAGGGGACTACACCTTC. Its protein product is CATSRLGDYTF. This rearrangement joins TRBV15 to TRBJ1-2, with D perhaps TRBD1 (5 bases). Per the germline V gene, CDR1 is LNHNV and CDR2 is YYDKDF (reference sequence). Trimming stripped 2 bases from V and 10 bases from J, with 8 bases between. The CDR3 totals 11 residues.

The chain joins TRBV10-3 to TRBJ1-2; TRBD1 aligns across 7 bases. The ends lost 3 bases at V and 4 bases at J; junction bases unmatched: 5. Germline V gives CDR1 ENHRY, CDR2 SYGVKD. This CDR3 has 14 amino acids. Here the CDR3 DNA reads TGTGCCATCAGTGAAGACAGGGAAACCTATGGCTACACCTTC. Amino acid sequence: CAISEDRETYGYTF.

The CDR3: CASSDHREGAEQYF. The CDR3 region has the DNA TGTGCCAGCAGTGACCACAGGGAAGGAGCGGAGCAGTACTTC. The genes are TRBV6-6 and TRBJ2-7; D is possibly TRBD1 (6 bases). The CDR3 has 14 residues. Trimming stripped 5 bases from V and 7 bases from J, with 18 bases between. The V gene's germline CDR1 is MNHNY and CDR2 SVGAGI (reference sequence).

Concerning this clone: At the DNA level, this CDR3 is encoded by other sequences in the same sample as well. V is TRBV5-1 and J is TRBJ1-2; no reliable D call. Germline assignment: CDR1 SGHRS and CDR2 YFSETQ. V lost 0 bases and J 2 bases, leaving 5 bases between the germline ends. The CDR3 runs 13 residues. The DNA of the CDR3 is TGCGCCAGCAGCTTGGGCACCAACTATGGCTACACCTTC. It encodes CASSLGTNYGYTF.

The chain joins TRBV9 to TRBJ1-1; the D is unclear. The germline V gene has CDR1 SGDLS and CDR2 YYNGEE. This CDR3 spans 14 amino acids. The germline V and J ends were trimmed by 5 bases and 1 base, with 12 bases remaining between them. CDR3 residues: CASSTLPGNTEAFF. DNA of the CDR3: TGTGCCAGCAGTACTTTACCAGGGAACACTGAAGCTTTCTTT.

As DNA, the CDR3 is TGTGCCTGGAGTGTACTCGGCGGGGGGTCCGATACGCAGTATTTT. Translated: CAWSVLGGGSDTQYF. This sequence joins TRBV30 and TRBJ2-3, with 8 bases identical to TRBD2. Germline V gene sequence: CDR1 GTSNPN, CDR2 SVGIG (reference sequence). V lost 0 bases to trimming and J lost 6 bases; unmatched junction nucleotides: 8. The length of the CDR3 is 15 residues. The whole variable domain, remainder taken from reference TRBV30 and TRBJ2-3, is SQTIHQWPATLVQPVGSPLSLECTVEGTSNPNLYWYRQAAGRGLQLLFYSVGIGQISSEVPQNLSASRPQDRQFILSSKKLLLSDSGFYLCAWSVLGGGSDTQYFGPGTRLTVL.

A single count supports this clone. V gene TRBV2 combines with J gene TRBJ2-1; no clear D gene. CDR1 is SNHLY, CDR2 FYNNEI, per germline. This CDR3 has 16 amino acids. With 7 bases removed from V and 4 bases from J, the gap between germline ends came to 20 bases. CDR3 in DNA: TGTGCCAGCAACCTTCCGAGCAGCAGCATGTACAATGAGCAGTTCTTC. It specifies CASNLPSSSMYNEQFF.

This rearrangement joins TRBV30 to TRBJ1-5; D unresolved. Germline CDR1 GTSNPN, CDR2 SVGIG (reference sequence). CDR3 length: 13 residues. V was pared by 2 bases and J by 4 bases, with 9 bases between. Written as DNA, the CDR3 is TGTGCCTGGAGTCCCAGACCTAATCAGCCCCAGCATTTT. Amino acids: CAWSPRPNQPQHF. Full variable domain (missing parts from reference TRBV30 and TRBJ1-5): SQTIHQWPATLVQPVGSPLSLECTVEGTSNPNLYWYRQAAGRGLQLLFYSVGIGQISSEVPQNLSASRPQDRQFILSSKKLLLSDSGFYLCAWSPRPNQPQHFGDGTRLSIL.

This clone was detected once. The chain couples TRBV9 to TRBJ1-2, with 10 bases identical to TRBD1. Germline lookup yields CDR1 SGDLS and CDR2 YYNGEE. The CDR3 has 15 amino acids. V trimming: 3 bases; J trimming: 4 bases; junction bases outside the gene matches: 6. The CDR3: CASSAPGQGPYGYTF. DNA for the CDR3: TGTGCCAGCAGCGCTCCGGGACAGGGGCCCTATGGCTACACCTTC.

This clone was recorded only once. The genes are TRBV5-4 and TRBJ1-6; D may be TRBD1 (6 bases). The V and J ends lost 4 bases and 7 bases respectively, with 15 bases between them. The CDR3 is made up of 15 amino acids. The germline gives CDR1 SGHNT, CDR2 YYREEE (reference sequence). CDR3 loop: CASSLTHGGNSPLHF. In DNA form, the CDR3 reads TGTGCCAGCAGCCTCACCCACGGGGGCAATTCACCCCTCCACTTT.

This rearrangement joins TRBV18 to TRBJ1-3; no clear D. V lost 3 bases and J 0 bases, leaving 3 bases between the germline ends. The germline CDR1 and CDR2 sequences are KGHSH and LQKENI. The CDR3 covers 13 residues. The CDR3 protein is CASSPFSGNTIYF. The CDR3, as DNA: TGTGCCAGCTCACCCTTCTCTGGAAACACCATATATTTT.

The CDR3 nucleotides are TGTGCCAGCAGCCCCCCCGGGGCTCAAGAGACCCAGTACTTC. The encoded protein is CASSPPGAQETQYF. V gene TRBV7-2 combines with J gene TRBJ2-5; D may correspond to TRBD1 or TRBD2 (5 bases each). With 5 bases removed from V and 2 bases from J, the gap between germline ends came to 12 bases. Per germline, CDR1 SGHTA and CDR2 FQGNSA. The CDR3 covers 14 residues.

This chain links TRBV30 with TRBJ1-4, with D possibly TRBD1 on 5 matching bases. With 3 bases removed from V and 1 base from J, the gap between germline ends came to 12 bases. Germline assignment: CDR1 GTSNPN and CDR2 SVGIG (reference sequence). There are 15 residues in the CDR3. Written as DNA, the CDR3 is TGTGCCTGGAGCGGGGGACGGCTAACTAATGAAAAACTGTTTTTT. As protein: CAWSGGRLTNEKLFF.

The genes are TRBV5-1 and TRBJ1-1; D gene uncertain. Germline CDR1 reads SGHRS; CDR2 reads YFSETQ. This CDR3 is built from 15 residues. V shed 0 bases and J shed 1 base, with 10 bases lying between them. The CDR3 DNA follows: TGCGCCAGCAGCTTGGAAGGGTTGCGGAACACTGAAGCTTTCTTT. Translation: CASSLEGLRNTEAFF.

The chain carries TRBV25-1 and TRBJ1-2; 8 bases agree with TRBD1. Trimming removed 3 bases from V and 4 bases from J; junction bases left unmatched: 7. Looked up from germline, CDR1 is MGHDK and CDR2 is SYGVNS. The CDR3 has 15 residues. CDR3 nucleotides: TGTGCCAGCAGTGATACGGGACAGGACTTCTATGGCTACACCTTC. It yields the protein CASSDTGQDFYGYTF.

The CDR3 protein is CASSTTGGGFYEQYF. CDR3 DNA: TGTGCCAGCTCAACCACAGGGGGCGGTTTTTACGAGCAGTACTTC. The chain carries TRBV18 and TRBJ2-7, with TRBD1 identical over 9 bases. CDR3 length: 15 residues. Germline V gives CDR1 KGHSH, CDR2 LQKENI. V trimming: 5 bases; J trimming: 4 bases; junction bases outside the gene matches: 9.

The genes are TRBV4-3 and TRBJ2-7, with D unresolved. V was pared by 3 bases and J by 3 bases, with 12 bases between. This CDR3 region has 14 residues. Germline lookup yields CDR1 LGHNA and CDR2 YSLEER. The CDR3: CASSHGLPGYEQYF. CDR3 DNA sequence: TGCGCCAGCAGCCATGGGCTCCCCGGCTACGAGCAGTACTTC.